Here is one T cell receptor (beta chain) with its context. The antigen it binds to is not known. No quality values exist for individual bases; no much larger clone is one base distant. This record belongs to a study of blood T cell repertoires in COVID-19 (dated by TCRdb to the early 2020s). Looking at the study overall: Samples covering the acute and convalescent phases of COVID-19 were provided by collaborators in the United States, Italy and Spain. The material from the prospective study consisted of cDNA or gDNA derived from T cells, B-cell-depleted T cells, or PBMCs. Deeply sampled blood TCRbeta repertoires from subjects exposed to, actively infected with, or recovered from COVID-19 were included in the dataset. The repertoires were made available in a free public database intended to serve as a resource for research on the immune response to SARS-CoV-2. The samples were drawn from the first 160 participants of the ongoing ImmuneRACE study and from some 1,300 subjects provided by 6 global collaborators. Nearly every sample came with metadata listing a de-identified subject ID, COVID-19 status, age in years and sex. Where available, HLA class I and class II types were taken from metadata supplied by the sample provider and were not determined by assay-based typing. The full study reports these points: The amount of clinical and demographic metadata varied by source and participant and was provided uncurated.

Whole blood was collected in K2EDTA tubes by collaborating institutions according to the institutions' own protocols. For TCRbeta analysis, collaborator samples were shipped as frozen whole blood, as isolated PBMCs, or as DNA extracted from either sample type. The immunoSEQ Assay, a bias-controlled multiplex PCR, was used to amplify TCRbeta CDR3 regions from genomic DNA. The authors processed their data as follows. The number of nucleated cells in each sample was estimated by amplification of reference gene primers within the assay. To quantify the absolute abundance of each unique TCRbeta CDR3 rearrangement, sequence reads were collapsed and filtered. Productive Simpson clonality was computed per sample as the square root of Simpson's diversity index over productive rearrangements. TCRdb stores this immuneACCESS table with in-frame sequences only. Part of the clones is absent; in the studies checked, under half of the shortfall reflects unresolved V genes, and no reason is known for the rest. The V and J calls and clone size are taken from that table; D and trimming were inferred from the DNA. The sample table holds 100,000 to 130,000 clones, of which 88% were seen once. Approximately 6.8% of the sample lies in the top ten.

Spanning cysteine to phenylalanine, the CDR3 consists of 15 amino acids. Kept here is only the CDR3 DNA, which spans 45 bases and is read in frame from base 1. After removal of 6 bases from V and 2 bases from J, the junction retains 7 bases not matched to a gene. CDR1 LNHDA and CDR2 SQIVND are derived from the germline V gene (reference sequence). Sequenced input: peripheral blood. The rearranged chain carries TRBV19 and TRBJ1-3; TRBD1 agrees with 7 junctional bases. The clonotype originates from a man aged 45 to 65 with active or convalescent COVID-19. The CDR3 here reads CASSPATGPGNTIYF. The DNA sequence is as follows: TGTGCCAGTAGCCCCGCGACAGGGCCTGGAAACACCATATATTTT.